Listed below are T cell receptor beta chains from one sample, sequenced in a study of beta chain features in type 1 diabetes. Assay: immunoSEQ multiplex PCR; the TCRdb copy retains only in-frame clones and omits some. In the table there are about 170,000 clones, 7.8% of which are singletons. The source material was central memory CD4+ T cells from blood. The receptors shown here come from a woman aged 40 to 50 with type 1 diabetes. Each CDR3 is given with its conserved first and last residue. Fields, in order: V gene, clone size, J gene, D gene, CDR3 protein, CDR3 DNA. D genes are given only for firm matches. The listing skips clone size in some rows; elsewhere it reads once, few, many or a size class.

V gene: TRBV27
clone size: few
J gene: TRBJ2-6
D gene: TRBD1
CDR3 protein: CASSSGQGPPTGANVLTF
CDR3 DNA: TGTGCCAGCAGTTCCGGACAGGGCCCGCCGACTGGGGCCAACGTCCTGACTTTC

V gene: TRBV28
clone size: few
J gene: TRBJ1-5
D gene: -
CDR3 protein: CASSLVGLPQHF
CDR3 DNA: TGTGCCAGCAGCCTAGTAGGACTTCCCCAGCATTTT

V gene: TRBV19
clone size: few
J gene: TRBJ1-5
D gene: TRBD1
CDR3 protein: CASRKGGGGIGQPQHF
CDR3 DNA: TGTGCCAGTAGGAAAGGAGGGGGCGGAATAGGTCAGCCCCAGCATTTT

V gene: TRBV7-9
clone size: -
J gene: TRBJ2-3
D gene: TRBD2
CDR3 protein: CASSLGGIQDPQYF
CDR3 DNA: TGTGCCAGCAGCTTGGGGGGGATTCAAGATCCGCAGTATTTT

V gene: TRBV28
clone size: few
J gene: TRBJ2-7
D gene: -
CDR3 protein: CASSLSRGAPYEQYF
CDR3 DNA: TGTGCCAGCAGTTTAAGCCGGGGGGCCCCCTACGAGCAGTACTTC

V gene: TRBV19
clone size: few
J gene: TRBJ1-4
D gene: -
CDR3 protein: CASIGLFNEKLFF
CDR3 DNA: TGTGCCAGTATTGGACTCTTCAATGAAAAACTGTTTTTT

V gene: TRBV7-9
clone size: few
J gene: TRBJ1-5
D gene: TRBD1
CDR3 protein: CASSLAQGSGQPQHF
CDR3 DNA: TGTGCCAGCAGCTTGGCACAGGGGAGCGGGCAGCCCCAGCATTTT

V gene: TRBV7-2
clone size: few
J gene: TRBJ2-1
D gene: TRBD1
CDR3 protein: CASSTGQGARYEQFF
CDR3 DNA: TGTGCCAGCAGCACCGGACAGGGGGCGCGGTATGAGCAGTTCTTC

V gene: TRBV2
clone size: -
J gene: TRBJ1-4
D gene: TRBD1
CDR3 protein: CASSATGVEGEKLFF
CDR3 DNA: TGTGCCAGCAGTGCGACAGGGGTGGAGGGTGAAAAACTGTTTTTT

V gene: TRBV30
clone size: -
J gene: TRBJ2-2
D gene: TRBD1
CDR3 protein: CAWKGAGTGELFF
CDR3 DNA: TGTGCCTGGAAGGGGGCTGGCACCGGGGAGCTGTTTTTT

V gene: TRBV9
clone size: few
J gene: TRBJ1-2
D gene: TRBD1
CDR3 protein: CASSPRTGRDYGYTF
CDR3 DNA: TGTGCCAGCAGCCCCCGGACAGGAAGAGACTATGGCTACACCTTC

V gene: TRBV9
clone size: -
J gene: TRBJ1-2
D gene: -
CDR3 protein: CASSAQGLLNYGYTF
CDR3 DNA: TGTGCCAGCAGCGCTCAGGGGCTTCTTAACTATGGCTACACCTTC

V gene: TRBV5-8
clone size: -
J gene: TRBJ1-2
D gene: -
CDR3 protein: CASSVGARGYGYTF
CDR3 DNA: TGTGCCAGCAGCGTGGGGGCCCGGGGCTATGGCTACACCTTC

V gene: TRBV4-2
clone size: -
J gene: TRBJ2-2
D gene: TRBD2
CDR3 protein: CASSLLAGEEGNTGELFF
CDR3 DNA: TGTGCCAGCAGCCTCCTAGCGGGAGAGGAGGGGAACACCGGGGAGCTGTTTTTT

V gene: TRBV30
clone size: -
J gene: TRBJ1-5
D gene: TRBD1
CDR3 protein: CAWSVPGQGYNQPQHF
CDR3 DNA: TGTGCCTGGAGTGTACCGGGACAGGGGTACAATCAGCCCCAGCATTTT

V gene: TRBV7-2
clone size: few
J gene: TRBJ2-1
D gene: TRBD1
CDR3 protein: CASTIRQGGNEQFF
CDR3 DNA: TGTGCCAGCACCATACGACAGGGGGGCAATGAGCAGTTCTTC

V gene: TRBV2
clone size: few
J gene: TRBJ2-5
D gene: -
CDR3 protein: CASSDGRRQPYQETQYF
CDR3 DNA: TGTGCCAGCAGTGATGGTCGGAGGCAGCCGTACCAAGAGACCCAGTACTTC

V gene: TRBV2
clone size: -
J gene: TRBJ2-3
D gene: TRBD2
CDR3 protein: CASSRLAETTDTQYF
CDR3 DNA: TGTGCCAGCAGTAGACTAGCGGAGACGACAGATACGCAGTATTTT

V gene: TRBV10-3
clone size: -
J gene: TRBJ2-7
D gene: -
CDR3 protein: CAIKGDSYEQYF
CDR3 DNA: TGTGCCATCAAAGGGGATTCCTACGAGCAGTACTTC